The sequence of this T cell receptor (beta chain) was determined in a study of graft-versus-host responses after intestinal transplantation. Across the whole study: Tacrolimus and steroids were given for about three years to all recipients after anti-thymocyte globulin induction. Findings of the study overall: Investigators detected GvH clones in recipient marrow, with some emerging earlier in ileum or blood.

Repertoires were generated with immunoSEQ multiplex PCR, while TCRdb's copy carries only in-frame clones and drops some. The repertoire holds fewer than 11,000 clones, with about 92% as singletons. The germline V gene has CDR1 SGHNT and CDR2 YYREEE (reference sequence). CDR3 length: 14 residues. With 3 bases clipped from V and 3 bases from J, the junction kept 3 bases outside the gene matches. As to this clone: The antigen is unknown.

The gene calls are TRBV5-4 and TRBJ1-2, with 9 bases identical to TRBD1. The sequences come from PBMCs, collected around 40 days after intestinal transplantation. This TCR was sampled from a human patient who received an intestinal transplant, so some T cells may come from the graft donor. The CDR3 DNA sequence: TGTGCCAGCAGCTCGGGACAGGGTGACTATGGCTACACCTTC. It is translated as CASSSGQGDYGYTF.